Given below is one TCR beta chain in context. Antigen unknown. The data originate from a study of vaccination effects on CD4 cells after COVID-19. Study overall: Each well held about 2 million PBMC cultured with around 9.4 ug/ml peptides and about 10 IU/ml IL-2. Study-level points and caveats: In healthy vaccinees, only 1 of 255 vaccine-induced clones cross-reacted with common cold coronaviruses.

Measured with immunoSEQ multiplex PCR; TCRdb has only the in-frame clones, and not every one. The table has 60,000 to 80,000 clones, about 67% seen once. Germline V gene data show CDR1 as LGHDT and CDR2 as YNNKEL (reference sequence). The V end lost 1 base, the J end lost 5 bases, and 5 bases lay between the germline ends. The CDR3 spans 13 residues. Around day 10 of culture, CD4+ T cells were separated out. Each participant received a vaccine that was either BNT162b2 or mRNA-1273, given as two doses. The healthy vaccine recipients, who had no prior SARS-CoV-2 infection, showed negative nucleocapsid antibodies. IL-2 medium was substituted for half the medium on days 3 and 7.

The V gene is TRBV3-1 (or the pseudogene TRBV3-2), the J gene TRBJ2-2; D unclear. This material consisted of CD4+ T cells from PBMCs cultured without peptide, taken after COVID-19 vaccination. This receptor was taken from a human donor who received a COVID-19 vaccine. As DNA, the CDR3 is TGTGCCAGCAGCCAAGGGCCAACCGGGGAGCTGTTTTTT. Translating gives CASSQGPTGELFF.